Reported below is one T cell receptor beta chain. This record comes from a study of neoadjuvant anti-PD-1 for oral cavity cancer. Germline V gives CDR1 MGHDK, CDR2 SYGVNS. This CDR3 has 16 amino acids. Trimming cost V 5 bases and J 9 bases; bases outside gene matches: 12. The repertoire was sequenced with immunoSEQ multiplex PCR; TCRdb's copy has only in-frame clones and lacks some. The sample yields about 14,000 clones, 66% seen once. The chain joins TRBV25-1 to TRBJ2-7; 14 bases line up with TRBD2. The receptor's source is a person aged 35-79 years with oral cavity squamous cell carcinoma. The sample was PBMCs, taken before nivolumab (anti-PD-1) treatment. CDR3 amino acids: CASSPGTTSGRAAQYF. In DNA form, the CDR3 reads TGTGCCAGCAGTCCTGGGACGACTAGCGGGAGGGCCGCGCAGTACTTC.